This T cell receptor beta chain was recorded in a study of blood T cell repertoires in COVID-19. Overall study context: The United States, Italy and Spain were the sources of the acute and convalescent COVID-19 samples.

Germline V gene data show CDR1 as SGHAT and CDR2 as FQNNGV. The length of the CDR3 is 16 residues. Trimming took 5 bases from V and 5 from J; bases not matched to a gene: 5. As originally analysed: Cell counts per sample came from amplifying reference gene primers. Libraries were prepared by immunoSEQ multiplex PCR; TCRdb keeps only in-frame clonotypes and omits some of them. V, J and clone size derive from that table, while D and trimming were established from the DNA sequence. The repertoire has over 60,000 clones, under 90% of them found once; the top ten carry about a tenth. This clonotype was sampled from a man between 65 and 85 years old with active or convalescent COVID-19. The chain recombines TRBV11-2 with TRBJ2-5; 16 positions match TRBD2. Sequencing was done on a sample of peripheral blood. The CDR3 sequence: CASSPPGLAGGETQYF. For the CDR3, the DNA is TGTGCCAGCAGCCCTCCGGGACTAGCGGGGGGGGAGACCCAGTACTTC. Looking up the rest from reference TRBV11-2 and TRBJ2-5 gives the full variable domain: EAGVAQSPRYKIIEKRQSVAFWCNPISGHATLYWYQQILGQGPKLLIQFQNNGVVDDSQLPKDRFSAERLKGVDSTLKIQPAKLEDSAVYLCASSPPGLAGGETQYFGPGTRLLVL.